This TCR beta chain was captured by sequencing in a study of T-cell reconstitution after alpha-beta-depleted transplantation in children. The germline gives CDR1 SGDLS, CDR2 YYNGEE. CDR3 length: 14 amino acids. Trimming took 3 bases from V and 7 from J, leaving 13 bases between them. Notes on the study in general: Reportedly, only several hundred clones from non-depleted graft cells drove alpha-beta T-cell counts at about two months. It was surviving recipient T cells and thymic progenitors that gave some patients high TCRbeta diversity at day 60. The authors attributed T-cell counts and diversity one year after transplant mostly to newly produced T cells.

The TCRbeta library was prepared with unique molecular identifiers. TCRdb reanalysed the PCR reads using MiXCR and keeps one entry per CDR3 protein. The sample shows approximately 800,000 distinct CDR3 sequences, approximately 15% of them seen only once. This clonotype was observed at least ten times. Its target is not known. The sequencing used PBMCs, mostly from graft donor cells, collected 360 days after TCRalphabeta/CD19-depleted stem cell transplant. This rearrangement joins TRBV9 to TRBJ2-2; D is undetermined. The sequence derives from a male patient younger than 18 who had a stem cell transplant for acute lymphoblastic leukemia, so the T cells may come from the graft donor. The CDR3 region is CASSASLPGGELFF. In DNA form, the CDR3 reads TGTGCCAGCAGCGCCAGTTTACCGGGCGGGGAGCTGTTTTTT.